The 2 T cell receptor beta chains listed next were all sequenced from one sample in a study of Ad26.COV2.S vaccination and SARS-CoV-2 variants. Treatment here: around 19 received Ad26.COV2.S at low or high dose, single or two shots; about five received placebo; per-sample allocation not given. Samples analyzed were those drawn on day 63 after the first vaccine or placebo injection. Some clones are missing from TCRdb's copy, which holds only in-frame ones; the method was immunoSEQ multiplex PCR. The sample includes about 350,000 clones, around 83% seen only once; the top ten take around 3.3%. Sequencing was performed on peripheral blood, taken in a trial of Ad26.COV2.S vaccine versus placebo. The receptors shown here come from a person aged 18-60 years who received the Ad26.COV2.S COVID-19 vaccine or a placebo.

This clone was seen repeatedly, ten times or more. The J gene is TRBJ1-5, the V gene TRBV19; D is ambiguous. CDR3 length equals 14 residues. Germline V gives CDR1 LNHDA, CDR2 SQIVND (reference sequence). Between the trimmed V and J ends, which lost 4 bases and 7 bases, there was a span of 14 bases. The chain's CDR3 is CASSTQASGQPQHF. Here the CDR3 DNA reads TGTGCCAGTAGTACACAAGCTTCGGGGCAGCCCCAGCATTTT.

The chain combines TRBV18 with TRBJ2-6; D is uncertain. The CDR3 runs 15 residues. V lost 1 base and J lost 3, with 7 bases in between. The germline V gene has CDR1 KGHSH and CDR2 LQKENI. CDR3 sequence reads: CASSPLGGGANVLTF. In DNA, the CDR3 is TGTGCCAGCTCACCACTGGGTGGTGGGGCCAACGTCCTGACTTTC.